The sequence of this TCR beta chain was determined in a study of circulating CD8 cells and anti-PD-1 response in melanoma. Using around 15 ng of total RNA, TCR libraries were made with the QIAseq Immune Repertoire TCR panel. TCRdb re-analysed the reads in MiXCR, keeping a single row per CDR3 protein. Of more than 550 distinct CDR3 sequences listed, about 7.6% are singletons. Sorting of live CD3+CD8+TCRalphabeta+ cells by PD-1 and/or TIGIT gave four subsets. Points on this clonotype: The likely explanation is a read error, given a far larger clone one base away.

There are 15 residues in the CDR3. J gave up 10 bases and V 1 base, and 10 bases lay outside the gene matches. Germline loops: CDR1 MDHEN, CDR2 SYDVKM. This receptor was obtained from a human donor with melanoma. V usage is TRBV28 and J usage is TRBJ2-1; TRBD2 aligns across 7 bases. Sequences were derived from CD8+ T cells from PBMCs, sampled at baseline or after one month of anti-PD-1 therapy (not recorded which). The CDR3 bases are TGTGCCAGCAGTTTATTGGGAGGGCCCCTATACGAGCAGTTCTTC. As protein: CASSLLGGPLYEQFF.